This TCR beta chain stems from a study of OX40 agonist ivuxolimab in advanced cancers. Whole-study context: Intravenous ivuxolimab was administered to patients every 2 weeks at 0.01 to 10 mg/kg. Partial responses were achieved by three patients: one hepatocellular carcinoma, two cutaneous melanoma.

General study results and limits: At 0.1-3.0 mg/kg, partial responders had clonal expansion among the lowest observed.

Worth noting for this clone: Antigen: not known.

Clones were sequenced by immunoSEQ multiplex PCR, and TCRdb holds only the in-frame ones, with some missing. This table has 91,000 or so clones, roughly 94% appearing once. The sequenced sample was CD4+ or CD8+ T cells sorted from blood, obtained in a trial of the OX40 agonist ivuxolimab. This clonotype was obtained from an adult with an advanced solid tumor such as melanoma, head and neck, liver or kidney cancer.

The CDR3 region has the DNA TGTGCCAGCAGCTTAGTGACTAGCGGGGGGGCCCCCTACGAGCAGTACTTC. This encodes CASSLVTSGGAPYEQYF. J is TRBJ2-7 and V is TRBV7-2, with TRBD2 matching 14 bases. CDR1 and CDR2 (germline): SGHTA, FQGNSA. This CDR3 spans 17 amino acids. V shed 1 base and J 2 bases; nucleotides not matched to a gene: 4.